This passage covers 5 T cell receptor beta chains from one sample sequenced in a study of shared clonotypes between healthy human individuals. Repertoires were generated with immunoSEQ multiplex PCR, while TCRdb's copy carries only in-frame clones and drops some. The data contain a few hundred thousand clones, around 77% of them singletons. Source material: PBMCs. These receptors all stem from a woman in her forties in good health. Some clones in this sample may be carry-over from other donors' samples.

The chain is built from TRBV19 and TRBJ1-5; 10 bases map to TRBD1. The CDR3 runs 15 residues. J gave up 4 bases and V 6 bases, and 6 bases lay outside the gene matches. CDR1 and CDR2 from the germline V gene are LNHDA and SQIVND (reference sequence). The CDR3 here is CASRNWTGGNQPQHF. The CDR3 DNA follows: TGTGCCAGTAGGAACTGGACAGGGGGGAATCAGCCCCAGCATTTT.

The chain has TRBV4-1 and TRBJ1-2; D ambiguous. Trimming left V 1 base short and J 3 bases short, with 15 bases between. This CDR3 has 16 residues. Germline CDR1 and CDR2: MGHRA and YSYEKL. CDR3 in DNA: TGCGCCAGCAGCCAAGTGGGGAGGAGAAACTACTATGGCTACACCTTC. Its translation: CASSQVGRRNYYGYTF.

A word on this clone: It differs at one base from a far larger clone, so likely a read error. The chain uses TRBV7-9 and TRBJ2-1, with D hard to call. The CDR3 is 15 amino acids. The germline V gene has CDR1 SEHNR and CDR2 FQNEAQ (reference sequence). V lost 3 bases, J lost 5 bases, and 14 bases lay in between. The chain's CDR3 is CASSFRTGGHNEQFF. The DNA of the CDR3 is TGTGCCAGCAGCTTCAGAACTGGCGGACACAATGAGCAGTTCTTC.

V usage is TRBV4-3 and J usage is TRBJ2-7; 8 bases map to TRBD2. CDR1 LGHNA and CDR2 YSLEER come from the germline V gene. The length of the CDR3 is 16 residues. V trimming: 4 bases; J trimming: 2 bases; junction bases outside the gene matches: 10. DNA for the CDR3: TGCGCCAGCAGCCGGCGAGACGGACTAGCCCCCTACGAGCAGTACTTC. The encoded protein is CASSRRDGLAPYEQYF.

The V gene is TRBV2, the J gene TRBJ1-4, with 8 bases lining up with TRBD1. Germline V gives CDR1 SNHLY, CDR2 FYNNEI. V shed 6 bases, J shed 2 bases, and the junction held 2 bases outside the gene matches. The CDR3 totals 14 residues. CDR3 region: CASRGDRTNEKLFF. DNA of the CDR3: TGTGCCAGCAGGGGGGACAGGACTAATGAAAAACTGTTTTTT.